The 23 T cell receptor beta chains presented below share a single source sample, sequenced in a study of T cells after somatic rescue of genetic block. Produced via immunoSEQ multiplex PCR; TCRdb's table is partial and in-frame only. The data show approximately 67,000 clones, with roughly 94% seen just once and 2.5% to 3.5% held by the top ten. Specimen: peripheral blood mononuclear cells (PBMCs). Receptor source: a man between 40 and 49 years old.

This rearrangement joins TRBV28 to TRBJ1-2, with 7 bases aligning to TRBD1. The CDR3 totals 15 residues. The trim removed 3 bases at V and 6 bases at J, leaving 10 bases unmatched. Germline V gives CDR1 MDHEN, CDR2 SYDVKM. The CDR3 loop reads CASSFDIRDRDGYTF. The CDR3 DNA reads TGTGCCAGCAGTTTCGACATCCGGGACAGAGATGGCTACACCTTC.

The rearrangement joins TRBV19 to TRBJ2-7; TRBD2 aligns across 12 bases. The CDR3 runs to 15 residues. From germline, CDR1 is LNHDA and CDR2 SQIVND (reference sequence). The V gene end was trimmed by 5 bases and the J gene end by 3 bases; junction bases not matched to a gene: 5. CDR3 loop: CASSVGTSGYYEQYF. The CDR3 nucleotides read TGTGCCAGTAGTGTCGGGACTAGCGGGTACTACGAGCAGTACTTC.

The chain has TRBV5-6 and TRBJ2-7, with a tentative D call TRBD1 (6 bases). The germline V gene encodes CDR1 SGHDT and CDR2 YYEEEE. This CDR3 is 15 amino acids long. The ends were cut back, 7 bases at V and 3 bases at J, with 20 bases in the middle. The CDR3 region is CASAPSDRVGYEQYF. The CDR3 DNA is TGTGCCAGCGCTCCCTCGGACAGAGTCGGCTACGAGCAGTACTTC.

The count of this clone is one. The chain recombines TRBV13 with TRBJ2-4; 7 bases are a match to TRBD1. The J segment lost 6 bases and the V segment lost 5 bases, leaving 25 bases of the junction unmatched. The germline CDR1 and CDR2 sequences are PRHDT and FYEKMQ (reference sequence). The CDR3 is 20 residues long. CDR3 region: CASSARARRTGLESGNIQYF. The CDR3 nucleotides are TGTGCCAGCAGCGCGCGCGCGCGCCGGACAGGCTTGGAGTCTGGAAACATTCAGTACTTC.

The J gene is TRBJ1-1, the V gene TRBV6-5, with 7 bases lining up with TRBD1. Germline V gene data show CDR1 as MNHEY and CDR2 as SVGAGI. CDR3 length equals 14 residues. V lost 6 bases, J lost 5 bases, and 9 bases stayed unmatched. CDR3: CASSYSSGGTEAFF. The CDR3 nucleotides are TGTGCCAGCAGCTACAGCTCAGGGGGAACTGAAGCTTTCTTT.

The chain uses TRBV2 and TRBJ1-5; D unresolved. Trimming pared 2 bases from V and 7 bases from J, leaving 15 bases between. Germline values: CDR1 SNHLY, CDR2 FYNNEI. There are 15 residues in the CDR3. The CDR3 spells CASSEWEGVDQPQHF. In nucleotides, the CDR3 is TGTGCCAGCAGTGAATGGGAGGGAGTAGACCAGCCCCAGCATTTT.

This chain connects TRBV5-6 to TRBJ2-2, with 14 bases identical to TRBD2. The germline gives CDR1 SGHDT, CDR2 YYEEEE. The CDR3 consists of 15 residues. V trimming: 4 bases; J trimming: 6 bases; junction bases outside the gene matches: 2. For the CDR3, the DNA is TGTGCCAGCAGCCTGGGACTAGCGGGGGCCGGGGAGCTGTTTTTT. Protein product: CASSLGLAGAGELFF.

The rearrangement links TRBV19 to TRBJ2-3, with TRBD1 matching over 9 bases. CDR1 LNHDA and CDR2 SQIVND come from the germline V gene (reference sequence). J was trimmed by 4 bases and V by 5 bases; bases with no gene match: 7. The CDR3 is 15 residues long. The CDR3 is CASSWDRELPDTQYF. The CDR3 nucleotides are TGTGCCAGTAGTTGGGACAGGGAATTACCAGATACGCAGTATTTT.

This chain joins TRBV5-4 and TRBJ2-7, with D unresolved. This CDR3 comprises 15 residues. Germline V gives CDR1 SGHNT, CDR2 YYREEE (reference sequence). V gave up 0 bases and J gave up 2 bases, with 12 bases separating them. CDR3 DNA: TGTGCCAGCAGCTTGGAAAGTGCCCACACCTACGAGCAGTACTTC. It specifies CASSLESAHTYEQYF.

The V call is TRBV7-9, the J call TRBJ1-4; 8 bases line up with TRBD1. This CDR3 has 14 residues. V was pared by 4 bases and J by 6 bases, with 4 bases of the junction left unmatched. Germline lookup yields CDR1 SEHNR and CDR2 FQNEAQ (reference sequence). This CDR3 is CASSSGTGDEKLFF. The CDR3, as DNA: TGTGCCAGCAGCTCCGGGACAGGTGATGAAAAACTGTTTTTT.

This clone has more than one count but fewer than ten. The rearrangement uses TRBV5-8 and TRBJ2-7; D is uncertain. CDR1 SGHTS and CDR2 YDEGEE come from the germline V gene. Between the trimmed V and J ends, which lost 3 bases and 9 bases, there was a span of 13 bases. This CDR3 has 12 residues. CDR3 nucleotide sequence: TGTGCCAGCAGCTACCAGGAAGTAATGCAGTACTTC. This encodes CASSYQEVMQYF. The whole variable domain, filled in from reference TRBV5-8 and TRBJ2-7, reads EAGVTQSPTHLIKTRGQQATLRCSPISGHTSVYWYQQALGLGLQFLLWYDEGEERNRGNFPPRFSGRQFPNYSSELNVNALELEDSALYLCASSYQEVMQYFGPGTRLTVT.

V is TRBV9 and J is TRBJ2-1; TRBD2 matches at 11 bases. Per the germline V gene, CDR1 is SGDLS and CDR2 is YYNGEE. Germline trimming cut 4 bases from V and 6 bases from J; bases unmatched to any gene: 9. The CDR3 is 16 amino acids. CDR3 nucleotides: TGTGCCAGCAGCCCGAGACCCGGGACTAGCGGCAATGAGCAGTTCTTC. It codes for CASSPRPGTSGNEQFF.

The J gene is TRBJ1-2, the V gene TRBV9; D not resolved. Germline V CDR1 and CDR2: SGDLS, YYNGEE. V gave up 1 base and J gave up 6 bases, with 13 bases separating them. This CDR3 comprises 14 residues. The CDR3 region has the DNA TGTGCCAGCAGCGTAAAAGAAGGAGTGCATGGCTACACCTTC. Amino acid sequence: CASSVKEGVHGYTF.

The V gene is TRBV30, the J gene TRBJ2-2, with D possibly matching TRBD2 (5 bases). Trimming cost V 4 bases and J 3 bases, with 15 bases left between them. Germline V gives CDR1 GTSNPN, CDR2 SVGIG (reference sequence). This CDR3 is built from 15 residues. The CDR3 reads CAWTGMGRDTGELFF. DNA for the CDR3: TGTGCCTGGACCGGAATGGGGAGAGACACCGGGGAGCTGTTTTTT.

The chain couples TRBV10-1 to TRBJ2-1; D unclear. V dropped 6 bases and J dropped 6 bases, with 12 bases sitting between them. The CDR3 consists of 13 residues. Germline assignment: CDR1 WNHNN and CDR2 SYGVQD (reference sequence). DNA of the CDR3: TGCGCCAGCAGCGCTGACTGGGGCAATGAGCAGTTCTTC. Its protein product is CASSADWGNEQFF.

The V call is TRBV5-1, the J call TRBJ2-3; 12 nucleotides match TRBD1. CDR1 is SGHRS and CDR2 is YFSETQ in the germline V gene. The CDR3 has 13 amino acids. V lost 4 bases and J lost 12; bases outside the gene matches: 6. The CDR3, as DNA: TGCGCCAGCAGCCCAAAGGGACAGGGGGCCCAGTATTTT. This codes for CASSPKGQGAQYF.

The V call is TRBV15, the J call TRBJ2-1; 7 bases line up with TRBD1. This CDR3 spans 18 amino acids. Germline V gene sequence: CDR1 LNHNV, CDR2 YYDKDF (reference sequence). V shed 0 bases and J 0 bases; nucleotides not matched to a gene: 8. CDR3 protein: CATSRDYLGDSSYNEQFF. In DNA, the CDR3 is TGTGCCACCAGCAGAGATTACCTAGGGGACAGCTCCTACAATGAGCAGTTCTTC.

The gene calls are TRBV7-6 and TRBJ1-5; 10 bases line up with TRBD1. V was pared by 5 bases and J by 6 bases, with 16 bases of the junction left unmatched. The CDR3 consists of 18 residues. CDR1 is SGHVS and CDR2 is FNYEAQ in the germline V gene. The CDR3 region has the DNA TGTGCCAGCAGCCCCCGCCCCCCGGGACAGGGGTTAGGTCAGCCCCAGCATTTT. The encoded protein is CASSPRPPGQGLGQPQHF. The variable domain in full, completed from reference TRBV7-6 and TRBJ1-5, reads GAGVSQSPRYKVTKRGQDVALRCDPISGHVSLYWYRQALGQGPEFLTYFNYEAQQDKSGLPNDRFSAERPEGSISTLTIQRTEQRDSAMYRCASSPRPPGQGLGQPQHFGDGTRLSIL.

The V call is TRBV28, the J call TRBJ1-5; D unresolved. CDR3 size: 17 residues. V was trimmed by 3 bases and J by 0 bases, leaving 15 bases between them. Germline V gene sequence: CDR1 MDHEN, CDR2 SYDVKM. The CDR3, as DNA: TGTGCCAGCAGTTTCAGGTCCCGTCTCTATAGCAATCAGCCCCAGCATTTT. Protein sequence: CASSFRSRLYSNQPQHF.

The gene calls are TRBV5-5 and TRBJ1-1; 9 nucleotides agree with TRBD1. The germline gives CDR1 SGHKS, CDR2 YYEKEE (reference sequence). Losses at the gene ends were 4 bases for V and 0 bases for J; bases not matched to a gene: 10. The CDR3 sequence is 17 residues long. The CDR3 nucleotides are TGTGCCAGCAGCCCCCAAGGCGGGACAGGGATGAACACTGAAGCTTTCTTT. Translating gives CASSPQGGTGMNTEAFF.

In its sample, this clone was seen a few times. The CDR3 loop reads CASTYPTDQPQHF. CDR3 DNA sequence: TGTGCCAGCACCTATCCAACCGATCAGCCCCAGCATTTT. The J gene is TRBJ1-5, the V gene TRBV6-5; D is uncertain. The CDR3 is 13 amino acids. V was pared by 7 bases and J by 5 bases, with 12 bases between. Per germline, CDR1 MNHEY and CDR2 SVGAGI.

The chain recombines TRBV29-1 with TRBJ2-5, with a weak D call TRBD2 (5 bases). Germline CDR1 SQVTM, CDR2 ANQGSEA. This CDR3 contains 15 residues. V lost 0 bases, J lost 2 bases, and 13 bases lay in between. The DNA of the CDR3 is TGCAGCGTTGAAGATCCGGGAAGCATTCAAGAGACCCAGTACTTC. Translating gives CSVEDPGSIQETQYF.

This clone was counted once. V and J are TRBV28 and TRBJ2-5, with 7 bases aligning to TRBD2. Germline V gives CDR1 MDHEN, CDR2 SYDVKM. The V and J ends lost 0 bases and 5 bases, in that order; junction bases with no gene match: 3. This CDR3 spans 14 amino acids. The CDR3 here is CASSLWRGGETQYF. The CDR3 DNA reads as TGTGCCAGCAGTTTATGGAGGGGAGGGGAGACCCAGTACTTC.